These 20 T cell receptor beta chains originate from one sample sequenced in a study of blood T cell repertoires in COVID-19. Data came from immunoSEQ multiplex PCR; TCRdb stores just in-frame clones and leaves some out. The sample has about 100,000 clones, over 60% seen once. Sequencing input: peripheral blood. All receptors come from a man in his 70s with acute or convalescent COVID-19.

The rearrangement joins TRBV3-1 (or the pseudogene TRBV3-2) to TRBJ1-4, with TRBD1 matching over 10 bases. The germline V gene has CDR1 LGHDT and CDR2 YNNKEL (reference sequence). V lost 4 bases and J lost 7; bases outside the gene matches: 9. The CDR3 is 16 residues long. The CDR3 DNA is TGTGCCAGCAGCCGTACCTCCGGGACAGGGGTTGAAAAACTGTTTTTT. Translation: CASSRTSGTGVEKLFF.

In DNA form, the CDR3 reads TGTGCCAGCAGTGAATGGCAGAACACCGGGGAGCTGTTTTTT. It codes for CASSEWQNTGELFF. The rearrangement joins TRBV25-1 to TRBJ2-2, with D hard to call. In germline, CDR1 is MGHDK, CDR2 SYGVNS. The CDR3 extends over 14 amino acids. The ends were cut back, 1 base at V and 1 base at J, with 4 bases in the middle.

This clone turned up a few times. The rearrangement links TRBV2 to TRBJ2-7, with 9 bases matching TRBD1. Per germline, CDR1 SNHLY and CDR2 FYNNEI. Losses at the gene ends were 4 bases for V and 6 bases for J; bases not matched to a gene: 10. The CDR3 length is 15 residues. CDR3 in amino acids: CASSVGDRDVFEQYF. For the CDR3, the DNA is TGTGCCAGCAGTGTAGGGGACAGGGATGTATTCGAGCAGTACTTC.

The chain employs TRBV27 and TRBJ2-7, with D possibly matching TRBD1 (6 bases). Germline V gene lookup returns CDR1 MNHEY and CDR2 SMNVEV (reference sequence). CDR3 length: 14 residues. V was clipped by 1 base and J by 7 bases, with 14 bases between them. CDR3 protein: CASSLLSPGQEQYF. CDR3 bases: TGTGCCAGCAGTTTATTGAGCCCCGGACAGGAGCAGTACTTC.

The gene calls are TRBV5-5 and TRBJ1-1; 8 positions agree with TRBD1. Trimming cost V 4 bases and J 3 bases; bases outside gene matches: 8. The CDR3 consists of 15 residues. The germline V gene has CDR1 SGHKS and CDR2 YYEKEE (reference sequence). The CDR3 loop reads CASSPGQDRDTEAFF. CDR3 DNA: TGTGCCAGCAGCCCCGGCCAGGACAGGGACACTGAAGCTTTCTTT. Full variable domain (rest looked up from reference TRBV5-5 and TRBJ1-1): DAGVTQSPTHLIKTRGQQVTLRCSPISGHKSVSWYQQVLGQGPQFIFQYYEKEERGRGNFPDRFSARQFPNYSSELNVNALLLGDSALYLCASSPGQDRDTEAFFGQGTRLTVV.

The chain is built from TRBV24-1 and TRBJ2-2; D is ambiguous. Germline V CDR1 and CDR2: KGHDR, SFDVKD. The V end lost 3 bases, the J end lost 1 base, and 11 bases lay between the germline ends. There are 16 residues in the CDR3. CDR3: CATSDPANGNTGELFF. CDR3 nucleotide sequence: TGTGCCACCAGTGATCCTGCTAACGGGAACACCGGGGAGCTGTTTTTT.

The chain carries TRBV10-3 and TRBJ1-1; D is unresolved. The V gene lost 0 bases and the J gene lost 1 base, with 9 bases spanning the gap. The CDR3 is made up of 15 amino acids. The germline V gene encodes CDR1 ENHRY and CDR2 SYGVKD. This chain's CDR3 is CAISESNRENTEAFF. The CDR3 DNA is TGTGCCATCAGTGAGTCGAACAGAGAGAACACTGAAGCTTTCTTT.

The V gene is TRBV7-2, the J gene TRBJ2-3; D not certain. CDR1 is SGHTA, CDR2 FQGNSA, per germline. This CDR3 is built from 13 residues. V lost 6 bases and J 5 bases, leaving 12 bases between the germline ends. The CDR3 loop is CASRARIRDTQYF. The CDR3 DNA follows: TGTGCCAGCAGGGCTCGAATAAGAGATACGCAGTATTTT.

The V gene is TRBV12-3 or TRBV12-4, the J gene TRBJ1-4; 9 bases fit TRBD1. The CDR3 contains 12 residues. V lost 6 bases, J lost 16 bases, and 9 bases stayed unmatched. The CDR3 loop reads CASSLGQGGWFF. The CDR3 DNA is TGTGCCAGCAGCCTGGGACAGGGTGGATGGTTTTTT.

The V and J genes are TRBV7-6 and TRBJ2-3, with TRBD2 matching 10 bases. The CDR3 is 15 residues long. Per the germline V gene, CDR1 is SGHVS and CDR2 is FNYEAQ. Trimming at V came to 3 bases and at J to 6 bases, leaving 6 bases not matched to a gene. The CDR3 protein is CASSFGSGGADTQYF. CDR3 DNA: TGTGCCAGCAGCTTTGGGAGCGGGGGGGCCGATACGCAGTATTTT.

The chain links TRBV2 to TRBJ2-4; no reliable D call. The length of the CDR3 is 16 residues. V gave up 1 base and J gave up 4 bases, with 14 bases separating them. Germline lookup yields CDR1 SNHLY and CDR2 FYNNEI. The CDR3 DNA follows: TGTGCCAGCAGTGAAGTGATCCGCCAGGATAAAAACATTCAGTACTTC. Translation: CASSEVIRQDKNIQYF. Together with reference TRBV2 and TRBJ2-4, the CDR3 gives the full variable domain: EPEVTQTPSHQVTQMGQEVILRCVPISNHLYFYWYRQILGQKVEFLVSFYNNEISEKSEIFDDQFSVERPDGSNFTLKIRSTKLEDSAMYFCASSEVIRQDKNIQYFGAGTRLSVL.

The V call is TRBV6-2 or TRBV6-3, the J call TRBJ2-7; 7 bases are shared with TRBD1. Germline CDR1 MNHEY, CDR2 SVGEGT. The J segment lost 9 bases and the V segment lost 2 bases, leaving 1 base of the junction unmatched. The CDR3 is 11 residues long. The CDR3 DNA reads TGTGCCAGCAGTTACCCAGGGGGGCAGTACTTC. Amino acids: CASSYPGGQYF.

V gene TRBV6-5 combines with J gene TRBJ2-7, with a possible D match to TRBD1 (5 bases). Germline V gene lookup returns CDR1 MNHEY and CDR2 SVGAGI. The length of the CDR3 is 15 residues. With 0 bases removed from V and 2 bases from J, the gap between germline ends came to 11 bases. The CDR3 DNA reads as TGTGCCAGCAGTTACTCGAAGGGGTTTACCTACGAGCAGTACTTC. Translated, it gives CASSYSKGFTYEQYF.

V is TRBV3-1 (or the pseudogene TRBV3-2) and J is TRBJ1-1, with TRBD1 matching over 7 bases. From germline, CDR1 is LGHDT and CDR2 YNNKEL (reference sequence). V lost 7 bases to trimming and J lost 5 bases; unmatched junction nucleotides: 10. The length of the CDR3 is 14 residues. CDR3 in amino acids: CASTKKPGGTEAFF. The CDR3 DNA sequence: TGTGCCAGCACGAAAAAGCCAGGGGGGACTGAAGCTTTCTTT.

The chain is built from TRBV6-4 and TRBJ1-2, with D unresolved. Trimming shortened V by 4 bases and J by 4 bases, and 13 bases separated the two germline ends. The CDR3 runs to 14 residues. CDR1 is MRHNA and CDR2 is SNTAGT in the germline V gene. The CDR3 coding sequence is TGTGCCAGCAGTGCAGGCGGGTTTAGCTATGGCTACACCTTC. Its protein product is CASSAGGFSYGYTF.

V gene TRBV7-8 combines with J gene TRBJ2-2; 15 bases match TRBD2. J gave up 4 bases and V 5 bases, and 11 bases lay outside the gene matches. Per germline, CDR1 SGHVS and CDR2 FQNEAQ. The CDR3 runs 19 residues. The CDR3 spells CASSLMGLAGGRVTGELFF. In DNA form, the CDR3 reads TGTGCCAGCAGCCTCATGGGACTAGCGGGGGGTCGAGTCACCGGGGAGCTGTTTTTT.

The V gene is TRBV11-3, the J gene TRBJ2-7, with D tentatively TRBD2 (6 bases). The length of the CDR3 is 15 residues. Trimming took off 5 bases at V and 3 bases at J, with 17 bases between the two ends. Germline-derived CDR1 and CDR2 are SGHNT and YENEEA. The CDR3 DNA sequence: TGTGCCAGCAGCCTACAGAACAACGGGGGCTACGAGCAGTACTTC. This translates into CASSLQNNGGYEQYF. Variable domain in full (rest from reference TRBV11-3 and TRBJ2-7): EAGVVQSPRYKIIEKKQPVAFWCNPISGHNTLYWYLQNLGQGPELLIRYENEEAVDDSQLPKDRFSAERLKGVDSTLKIQPAELGDSAVYLCASSLQNNGGYEQYFGPGTRLTVT.

This clone was detected only a few times. This rearrangement joins TRBV4-1 to TRBJ2-2; TRBD2 aligns across 15 bases. The CDR3 has 17 residues. V was pared by 3 bases and J by 1 base, with 0 bases of the junction left unmatched. Germline lookup yields CDR1 MGHRA and CDR2 YSYEKL. The CDR3 is CASSQGLAGGNTGELFF. The CDR3 nucleotides read TGCGCCAGCAGCCAGGGACTAGCGGGGGGGAACACCGGGGAGCTGTTTTTT.

The V gene is TRBV5-6, the J gene TRBJ1-2; D not resolved. In germline, CDR1 is SGHDT, CDR2 YYEEEE. The CDR3 runs to 14 residues. V was clipped by 2 bases and J by 6 bases, with 14 bases between them. CDR3 nucleotides: TGTGCCAGCAGCTTTACCCGGGTCGTGGATGGCTACACCTTC. It encodes CASSFTRVVDGYTF.

The gene calls are TRBV6-2 or TRBV6-3 and TRBJ1-2; the D is unclear. This CDR3 has 15 amino acids. With 0 bases removed from V and 3 bases from J, the gap between germline ends came to 11 bases. CDR1 MNHEY and CDR2 SVGEGT come from the germline V gene. CDR3 DNA: TGTGCCAGCAGTTACTCGGTGCCTAAAGACTATGGCTACACCTTC. It encodes CASSYSVPKDYGYTF.